Below, 17 T cell receptor beta chains from the same sample are listed, as sequenced in a study of early T cells in non-severe SARS-CoV-2 infection. TCRdb passed the 5' RACE reads through MiXCR, listing each CDR3 protein once. The sample lists 40,000 to 55,000 distinct CDR3 sequences; around 23% were seen once. The sample was whole blood, taken at baseline. Receptors originate from an adult who was a healthcare worker with PCR-confirmed SARS-CoV-2 infection or an uninfected control (not recorded which).

This clonotype has more than one count but fewer than ten. The chain joins TRBV11-3 to TRBJ2-1, with 9 bases that match TRBD2. Trimming took 5 bases from V and 3 from J; bases not matched to a gene: 2. This CDR3 has 14 amino acids. Germline CDR1 is SGHNT and CDR2 is YENEEA. This CDR3 reads CASSPTSGYNEQFF. In nucleotides, the CDR3 is TGTGCCAGCAGCCCGACTAGCGGCTACAATGAGCAGTTCTTC.

The chain has TRBV12-3 or TRBV12-4 and TRBJ2-3, with 9 bases fitting TRBD1. This CDR3 contains 14 residues. V gave up 8 bases and J gave up 3 bases; unmatched junction bases: 6. CDR3 sequence (DNA): TGTGCCAGCCTTACAGGGACAGGGACAGATACGCAGTATTTT. Its translation is CASLTGTGTDTQYF.

This clonotype was seen once. The gene calls are TRBV2 and TRBJ2-3; TRBD1 is a possible D gene (5 bases). The germline V and J ends were trimmed by 5 bases and 2 bases, with 11 bases remaining between them. Per the germline V gene, CDR1 is SNHLY and CDR2 is FYNNEI. The CDR3 runs 14 residues. CDR3 residues: CASSWGSNTDTQYF. Here the CDR3 DNA reads TGTGCCAGCAGTTGGGGCTCTAACACAGATACGCAGTATTTT.

In its sample, this clonotype was seen a few times. V is TRBV20-1 and J is TRBJ2-6, with D tentatively TRBD1 (5 bases). The CDR3 is made up of 15 amino acids. V shed 6 bases and J shed 0 bases, with 12 bases lying between them. Germline V gene sequence: CDR1 DFQATT, CDR2 SNEGSKA (reference sequence). The CDR3 bases are TGCAGTGCCCCGAGCAGGGACTCTGGGGCCAACGTCCTGACTTTC. This sequence encodes CSAPSRDSGANVLTF.

The chain combines TRBV11-2 with TRBJ2-7; possible D gene TRBD1, 6 bases. Trimming pared 5 bases from V and 7 bases from J, leaving 12 bases between. The CDR3 covers 12 residues. Looked up from germline, CDR1 is SGHAT and CDR2 is FQNNGV. The CDR3 DNA reads TGTGCCAGCAGCAGCGATACAGGGGAGCAGTACTTC. Translated: CASSSDTGEQYF.

This clonotype has ten or more counts. The chain couples TRBV9 to TRBJ2-3, with 7 bases lining up with TRBD2. J gave up 6 bases and V 2 bases, and 9 bases lay outside the gene matches. Germline values: CDR1 SGDLS, CDR2 YYNGEE. CDR3 size: 15 residues. The CDR3 spells CASSVRDYGGDTQYF. CDR3 nucleotides: TGTGCCAGCAGCGTCCGGGACTACGGGGGTGATACGCAGTATTTT.

This clonotype has just a few counts. CDR3 coding DNA: TGTGCCAGCATCCAAATCGATGAGCAGTTCTTC. Its translation is CASIQIDEQFF. This rearrangement joins TRBV7-2 to TRBJ2-1; D not resolved. The CDR3 consists of 11 residues. With 7 bases removed from V and 8 bases from J, the gap between germline ends came to 9 bases. Germline CDR1 is SGHTA and CDR2 is FQGNSA.

As to this clonotype: This sequence may be a read error, since a much larger clone differs from it by one base. The chain carries TRBV9 and TRBJ1-2; D possibly corresponds to TRBD1 (5 bases). V gave up 0 bases and J gave up 13 bases, with 13 bases separating them. This CDR3 has 12 amino acids. CDR1 SGDLS and CDR2 YYNGEE come from the germline V gene. CDR3 in amino acids: CASSVATGHCTF. CDR3 DNA: TGTGCCAGCAGCGTAGCCACAGGTCACTGCACCTTC.

The chain has TRBV29-1 and TRBJ2-1; either TRBD1 or TRBD2 may supply D (5 bases each). Germline CDR1 and CDR2: SQVTM and ANQGSEA. This CDR3 is 15 amino acids long. Trimming took 7 bases from V and 5 from J, leaving 21 bases between them. CDR3 nucleotides: TGCAGCGCTATCTTCCTGACGGGGCGGCACAATGAGCAGTTCTTC. This translates into CSAIFLTGRHNEQFF.

This clonotype was detected only a few times. The genes are TRBV2 and TRBJ1-2, with D maybe TRBD1 (5 bases). With 6 bases removed from V and 4 bases from J, the gap between germline ends came to 18 bases. CDR3 length equals 15 residues. CDR1 is SNHLY, CDR2 FYNNEI, per germline. The CDR3 region is CASSANIDSTYGYTF. CDR3 nucleotides: TGTGCCAGCAGCGCCAATATCGACAGCACCTATGGCTACACCTTC.

This clonotype has a count of ten or more. V gene TRBV2 combines with J gene TRBJ2-7; a possible D gene is TRBD1 (5 bases). This CDR3 comprises 16 residues. Germline CDR1 SNHLY, CDR2 FYNNEI. Trimming cost V 1 base and J 3 bases, with 16 bases left between them. In DNA form, the CDR3 reads TGTGCCAGCAGTGAAGAAGAAGGCAGGGTTGTCTACGAGCAGTACTTC. It translates to CASSEEEGRVVYEQYF.

This clonotype was seen more than once but under ten times. The chain links TRBV9 to TRBJ2-3; no clear D. This CDR3 region has 15 residues. CDR1 and CDR2 (germline): SGDLS, YYNGEE. V lost 2 bases, J lost 1 base, and 11 bases lay in between. In DNA, the CDR3 is TGTGCCAGCAGCGTCTCAGAGCGCCGCACAGATACGCAGTATTTT. Translation: CASSVSERRTDTQYF. Combining the CDR3 with reference TRBV9 and TRBJ2-3 gives the whole variable domain DSGVTQTPKHLITATGQRVTLRCSPRSGDLSVYWYQQSLDQGLQFLIQYYNGEERAKGNILERFSAQQFPDLHSELNLSSLELGDSALYFCASSVSERRTDTQYFGPGTRLTVL.

The chain employs TRBV5-5 and TRBJ1-6, with a weak D call TRBD1 (5 bases). Looked up from germline, CDR1 is SGHKS and CDR2 is YYEKEE (reference sequence). The CDR3 runs to 14 residues. Trimming left V 3 bases short and J 6 bases short, with 10 bases between. This chain's CDR3 is CASSWDGPNSPLHF. In DNA form, the CDR3 reads TGTGCCAGCAGCTGGGACGGGCCTAATTCACCCCTCCACTTT.

This clonotype has more than one count but fewer than ten. The V call is TRBV3-1, the J call TRBJ2-3; D gene unclear. In germline, CDR1 is LGHDT, CDR2 YNNKEL (reference sequence). The length of the CDR3 is 14 residues. V lost 0 bases and J lost 4, with 8 bases in between. The CDR3 nucleotides read TGTGCCAGCAGCCAAGATCTCAGTTCAGATACGCAGTATTTT. This encodes CASSQDLSSDTQYF.

The chain has TRBV14 and TRBJ2-1; 9 bases agree with TRBD1. V trimming: 4 bases; J trimming: 3 bases; junction bases outside the gene matches: 7. The CDR3 has 16 amino acids. CDR1 and CDR2 (germline): SGHDN, FVKESK. CDR3 protein: CASSRRGQGIYNEQFF. The DNA of the CDR3 is TGTGCCAGCAGCCGAAGGGGACAGGGAATCTACAATGAGCAGTTCTTC.

This clonotype was observed at least ten times. The chain has TRBV11-2 and TRBJ2-5, with a tentative D call TRBD2 (6 bases). CDR3 size: 14 residues. Deletions cut 11 bases from V and 4 bases from J, with 20 bases between. Germline CDR1 and CDR2: SGHAT and FQNNGV. The CDR3 protein is CAGSPAGRGETQYF. The CDR3 DNA sequence: TGTGCCGGTTCCCCGGCAGGGCGGGGAGAGACCCAGTACTTC.

V and J are TRBV2 and TRBJ2-7; unclear D gene. The CDR3 has 13 residues. Germline V gene lookup returns CDR1 SNHLY and CDR2 FYNNEI. Trimming stripped 7 bases from V and 0 bases from J, with 10 bases between. CDR3 nucleotide sequence: TGTGCCAGCACGCGCTTTAGCTCCTACGAGCAGTACTTC. Amino acids: CASTRFSSYEQYF.